These 18 T cell receptor beta chains came from one sample sequenced in a study of Ad26.COV2.S vaccination and SARS-CoV-2 variants. The sample's treatment: 15 to 20 received Ad26.COV2.S at low or high dose, single or two shots; about 5 received placebo; per-sample allocation not given. Material that was analyzed had been drawn on day 63 after the first vaccine or placebo injection. The protocol was immunoSEQ multiplex PCR, while the TCRdb copy is restricted to in-frame clones and leaves out a portion. This table holds around 450,000 clones, roughly 91% found once. Sequencing was performed on peripheral blood, taken in a trial of Ad26.COV2.S vaccine versus placebo. These receptors were obtained from a person aged 18-65 years who received the Ad26.COV2.S COVID-19 vaccine or a placebo.

In DNA, the CDR3 is TGTGCCTGGAGTGACTACAATGAGCAGTTCTTC. Its protein is CAWSDYNEQFF. The chain uses TRBV30 and TRBJ2-1, with D hard to call. There are 11 residues in the CDR3. The germline gives CDR1 GTSNPN, CDR2 SVGIG (reference sequence). Deletions cut 1 base from V and 3 bases from J, with 1 base between.

J is TRBJ2-1 and V is TRBV18; 9 nucleotides align to TRBD2. CDR3 length equals 16 residues. With 0 bases clipped from V and 6 bases from J, the junction kept 6 bases outside the gene matches. Germline CDR1 reads KGHSH; CDR2 reads LQKENI. CDR3 DNA: TGTGCCAGCTCACCACCGATAGCGGGAGTACGCAATGAGCAGTTCTTC. This translates into CASSPPIAGVRNEQFF.

This chain links TRBV7-8 with TRBJ2-5; 15 bases fit TRBD2. This CDR3 has 16 residues. V lost 6 bases and J lost 2; bases outside the gene matches: 4. In germline, CDR1 is SGHVS, CDR2 FQNEAQ. This CDR3 is CASRYGTSGRQETQYF. The CDR3 region has the DNA TGTGCCAGCAGATACGGGACTAGCGGGAGGCAAGAGACCCAGTACTTC.

The chain links TRBV6-4 to TRBJ2-1; 8 positions match TRBD2. Unmatched junction bases numbered 8, after V lost 4 bases and J lost 0 bases. CDR1 and CDR2 from the germline V gene are MRHNA and SNTAGT. The CDR3 is 17 amino acids. The CDR3 DNA reads TGTGCCAGCAGTGCCGGGCTAGCGGGCAACTCCTACAATGAGCAGTTCTTC. Its protein is CASSAGLAGNSYNEQFF.

The chain has TRBV6-4 and TRBJ2-7; perhaps TRBD1 as D (5 bases). The CDR3 sequence is 15 residues long. Germline V lookup: CDR1 MRHNA, CDR2 SNTAGT. V gave up 6 bases and J gave up 5 bases, with 20 bases separating them. CDR3 in DNA: TGTGCCAGCAGGCGTCGACGTCAGGGTGTCGACGAGCAGTACTTC. It translates to CASRRRRQGVDEQYF.

This chain links TRBV28 with TRBJ1-4; D gene ambiguous. CDR3 length: 14 residues. Trimming cost V 6 bases and J 10 bases, with 18 bases left between them. In germline, CDR1 is MDHEN, CDR2 SYDVKM. CDR3 nucleotide sequence: TGTGCCAGCAGACTCGATAGTGACTTTGGAAAACTGTTTTTT. This translates into CASRLDSDFGKLFF.

The chain joins TRBV5-4 to TRBJ1-4; TRBD1 agrees at 9 bases. Germline values: CDR1 SGHNT, CDR2 YYREEE (reference sequence). This CDR3 region has 14 residues. V shed 2 bases and J 7 bases; nucleotides not matched to a gene: 3. This CDR3 reads CASSFRDRAEKLFF. CDR3 DNA: TGTGCCAGCAGCTTCCGGGACAGGGCTGAAAAACTGTTTTTT. The whole variable domain, filled in from reference TRBV5-4 and TRBJ1-4, reads ETGVTQSPTHLIKTRGQQVTLRCSSQSGHNTVSWYQQALGQGPQFIFQYYREEENGRGNFPPRFSGLQFPNYSSELNVNALELDDSALYLCASSFRDRAEKLFFGSGTQLSVL.

The chain uses TRBV15 and TRBJ2-6, with D unresolved. The V gene's germline CDR1 is LNHNV and CDR2 YYDKDF (reference sequence). With 6 bases removed from V and 1 base from J, the gap between germline ends came to 7 bases. CDR3 size: 14 residues. The CDR3 loop is CATSGESGANVLTF. In DNA form, the CDR3 reads TGTGCCACCAGTGGAGAATCTGGGGCCAACGTCCTGACTTTC.

This chain connects TRBV7-2 to TRBJ1-4; D remains unclear. The CDR3 contains 15 residues. V was trimmed by 0 bases and J by 0 bases, leaving 5 bases between them. The germline V gene encodes CDR1 SGHTA and CDR2 FQGNSA. Here the CDR3 DNA reads TGTGCCAGCAGCTTAGCTTGGGCAACTAATGAAAAACTGTTTTTT. It encodes CASSLAWATNEKLFF.

The chain has TRBV6-5 and TRBJ2-7, with TRBD1 matching 7 bases. The V gene's germline CDR1 is MNHEY and CDR2 SVGAGI. V dropped 6 bases and J dropped 0; count of bases not matched to a gene: 2. The CDR3 length is 13 residues. The CDR3 sequence: CASRGQNSYEQYF. The CDR3 coding sequence is TGTGCCAGCAGGGGACAGAACTCCTACGAGCAGTACTTC.

The rearrangement links TRBV24-1 to TRBJ2-3, with D tentatively TRBD1 (6 bases). V lost 0 bases and J lost 8, with 14 bases in between. CDR3 length: 15 residues. CDR1 is KGHDR, CDR2 SFDVKD, per germline. The CDR3 coding sequence is TGTGCCACCAGTGATTTGCGAGGGGGAATAACTACGCAGTATTTT. Translating gives CATSDLRGGITTQYF.

As concerns this clone: One junction end does not reproduce the germline sequence, and a read error may be involved. V usage is TRBV28 and J usage is TRBJ2-1; tentatively, D is TRBD1 (5 bases). Germline values: CDR1 MDHEN, CDR2 SYDVKM. The CDR3 runs to 17 residues. This CDR3 is CASSLRDLRQIYDEQFF. The CDR3 DNA reads TGTGCCAGCAGTTTAAGGGATTTACGACAGATCTACGATGAGCAGTTCTTC. The whole variable domain, remainder taken from reference TRBV28 and TRBJ2-1, is DVKVTQSSRYLVKRTGEKVFLECVQDMDHENMFWYRQDPGLGLRLIYFSYDVKMKEKGDIPEGYSVSREKKERFSLILESASTNQTSMYLCASSLRDLRQIYDEQFFGPGTRLTVL.

The chain has TRBV9 and TRBJ2-1; D is uncertain. The CDR3 contains 17 residues. The ends were cut back, 3 bases at V and 0 bases at J, with 16 bases in the middle. Germline CDR1 and CDR2: SGDLS and YYNGEE. The CDR3 bases are TGTGCCAGCAGCGACGGCCCGAATTCGAGCTCCTACAATGAGCAGTTCTTC. Translated, it gives CASSDGPNSSSYNEQFF.

This chain joins TRBV6-6 and TRBJ1-3; D perhaps matches TRBD1 (5 bases). The CDR3 has 13 residues. Trimming pared 5 bases from V and 4 bases from J, leaving 9 bases between. Per the germline V gene, CDR1 is MNHNY and CDR2 is SVGAGI (reference sequence). The CDR3: CASSGGAGNTIYF. The CDR3 DNA sequence: TGTGCCAGCAGTGGGGGAGCCGGAAACACCATATATTTT.

V gene TRBV9 combines with J gene TRBJ2-1; TRBD2 agrees at 7 bases. The CDR3 has 15 residues. Germline loops: CDR1 SGDLS, CDR2 YYNGEE. After removal of 4 bases from V and 6 bases from J, the junction contained 10 bases not matched to a gene. The CDR3 loop is CASSPSSGRLNEQFF. For the CDR3, the DNA is TGTGCCAGCAGCCCCTCTAGCGGCCGCCTCAATGAGCAGTTCTTC.

The chain couples TRBV20-1 to TRBJ2-7; maybe TRBD2 (5 bases). Germline CDR1 and CDR2: DFQATT and SNEGSKA (reference sequence). The V end was cut by 3 bases, the J end by 5 bases, with 11 bases between. The CDR3 runs 12 residues. DNA of the CDR3: TGCAGTGCTAGTCTAGCAGTCAACGAGCAGTACTTC. Its translation: CSASLAVNEQYF.

The chain carries TRBV5-4 and TRBJ2-3; 9 bases align to TRBD1. J gave up 4 bases and V 5 bases, and 8 bases lay outside the gene matches. This CDR3 has 15 amino acids. Germline V gene data show CDR1 as SGHNT and CDR2 as YYREEE (reference sequence). CDR3 coding DNA: TGTGCCAGCAGAGGGGGCGGGACAGGGCCAGATACGCAGTATTTT. Translation: CASRGGGTGPDTQYF.

The chain uses TRBV5-1 and TRBJ2-2; tentative D call: TRBD2 (5 bases). Germline V gives CDR1 SGHRS, CDR2 YFSETQ. This CDR3 spans 17 amino acids. V was clipped by 0 bases and J by 2 bases, with 14 bases between them. In nucleotides, the CDR3 is TGCGCCAGCAGCTTGGCCGGGGTAGCGACTAACACCGGGGAGCTGTTTTTT. As protein: CASSLAGVATNTGELFF.